Below, 2 T cell receptor beta chains from the same sample are listed, as sequenced in a study of cytomegalovirus exposure and HLA in healthy donors. The PCR used 60 Vbeta and 13 Jbeta primers. Sequencing was performed with immunoSEQ multiplex PCR; in TCRdb, only in-frame clones are kept and a portion is missing. The sample has about 120,000 clones; roughly four fifths are singletons. Specimen: PBMCs. Receptors originate from a man in his forties in good health and CMV-seronegative.

The chain is built from TRBV19 and TRBJ2-5, with 14 positions matching TRBD2. This CDR3 is built from 19 residues. The J segment lost 0 bases and the V segment lost 5 bases, leaving 11 bases of the junction unmatched. CDR1 and CDR2 (germline): LNHDA, SQIVND (reference sequence). CDR3 nucleotides: TGTGCCAGTAGTGTCGGGACTAGCGGGAGTTTCCCCCACCAAGAGACCCAGTACTTC. It is translated as CASSVGTSGSFPHQETQYF. The full variable domain, rest sourced from reference TRBV19 and TRBJ2-5, is DGGITQSPKYLFRKEGQNVTLSCEQNLNHDAMYWYRQDPGQGLRLIYYSQIVNDFQKGDIAEGYSVSREKKESFPLTVTSAQKNPTAFYLCASSVGTSGSFPHQETQYFGPGTRLLVL.

About this clone itself: At one end the junction does not follow the germline gene, possibly because of a read error. The sample holds other DNA sequences that translate to the same CDR3. The genes are TRBV5-6 and TRBJ1-1; D is undetermined. Per germline, CDR1 SGHDT and CDR2 YYEEEE. CDR3 length equals 12 residues. CDR3 in amino acids: CASSWSRTEAFF. The CDR3 DNA reads TGTGCCAGCAGCTGGAGTAGAACTGAAGCCTTCTTT.